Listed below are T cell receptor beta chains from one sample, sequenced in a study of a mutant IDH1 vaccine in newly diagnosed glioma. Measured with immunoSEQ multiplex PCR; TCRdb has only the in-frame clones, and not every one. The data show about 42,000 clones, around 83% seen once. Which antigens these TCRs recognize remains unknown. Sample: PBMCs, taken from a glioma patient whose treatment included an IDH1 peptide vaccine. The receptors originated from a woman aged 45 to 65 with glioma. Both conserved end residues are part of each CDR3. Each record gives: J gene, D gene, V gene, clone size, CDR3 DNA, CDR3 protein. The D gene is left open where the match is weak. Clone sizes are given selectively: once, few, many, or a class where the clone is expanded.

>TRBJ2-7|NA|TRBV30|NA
TGTGCCTGGAGTGTACTGGGCGATGTAGTCAAGCAGTACTTC
CAWSVLGDVVKQYF
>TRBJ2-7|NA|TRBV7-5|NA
TGTGTCAGAAGGGTCGACAGGGAGCAGTACTTC
CVRRVDREQYF
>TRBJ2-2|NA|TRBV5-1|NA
TGCGCCAGCAGCTTGGCCGGGTACACCGGGGAGCTGTTTTTT
CASSLAGYTGELFF
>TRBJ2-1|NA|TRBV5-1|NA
TGCGCCAGCAGCTTCGGGGGTCTGAATGAGCAGTTCTTC
CASSFGGLNEQFF
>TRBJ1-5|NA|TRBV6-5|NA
TGTGCCAGCAGTTACTCGTGGTCACAGCCCCAGCATTTT
CASSYSWSQPQHF
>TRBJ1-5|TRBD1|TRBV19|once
TGTGCCAGTAGTATCGGGACAGATAGCAATCAGCCCCAGCATTTT
CASSIGTDSNQPQHF
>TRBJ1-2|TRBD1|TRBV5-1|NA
TGCGCCAGCAGCTTCTCGGACAGGGCTGGCTACACCTTC
CASSFSDRAGYTF
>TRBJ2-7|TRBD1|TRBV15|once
TGTGCCACCAGCAGGCCGGGACAGGGGACTCCCGAGCAGTACTTC
CATSRPGQGTPEQYF
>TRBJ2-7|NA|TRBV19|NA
TGTGCCAGTAGTATTAGTACTGGAGCCTACGAGCAGTACTTC
CASSISTGAYEQYF
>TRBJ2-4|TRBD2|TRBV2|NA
TGTGCCAGCAGTGTTCAGCGGGGGGGTGGTAGAAACATTCAGTACTTC
CASSVQRGGGRNIQYF
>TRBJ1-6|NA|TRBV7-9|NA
TGTGCCAGCAGCCCCCGAAGTAATTCACCCCTCCACTTT
CASSPRSNSPLHF
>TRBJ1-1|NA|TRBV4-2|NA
TGTGCCAGCAGTACGACAGCCACGAACACTGAAGCTTTCTTT
CASSTTATNTEAFF
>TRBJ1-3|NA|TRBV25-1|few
TGTGCCAGCAGTGAATACGTGGGGAGCTCTGGAAACACCATATATTTT
CASSEYVGSSGNTIYF
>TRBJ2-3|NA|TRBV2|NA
TGTGCCAGCAGGGAAACCCCAGATACGCAGTATTTT
CASRETPDTQYF
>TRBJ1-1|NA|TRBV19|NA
TGTGCCAGTAAAATCGGGAACACTGAAGCTTTCTTT
CASKIGNTEAFF
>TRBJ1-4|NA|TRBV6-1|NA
TGTGCCAGCATGTGGGTACAGGGTGAAAAACTGTTTTTT
CASMWVQGEKLFF
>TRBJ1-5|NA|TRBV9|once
TGTGCCAGCAGCGAGCACGGGGCGAGCGGGGAGCCCCAGCATTTT
CASSEHGASGEPQHF
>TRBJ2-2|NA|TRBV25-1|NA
TGTGCCAGCAGTGGCTCCCTCCCTGGGCCCACCGGGGAGCTGTTTTTT
CASSGSLPGPTGELFF
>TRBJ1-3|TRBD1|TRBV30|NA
TGTGCCTGGGGGACAGGGCAAGGGTCCGGGGGAAACACCATATATTTT
CAWGTGQGSGGNTIYF
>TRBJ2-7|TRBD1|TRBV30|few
TGTGCCTGGGACAGGGGAGGAGCGCAGACCTACGAGCAGTACTTC
CAWDRGGAQTYEQYF
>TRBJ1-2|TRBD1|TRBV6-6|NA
TGTGCCAGCAGCCGAGGTACAGGGGGGAATGGCTACACCTTC
CASSRGTGGNGYTF
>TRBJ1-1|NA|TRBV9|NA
TGTGCCAGCAGCGTAGGACAGAACATGAACACTGAAGCTTTCTTT
CASSVGQNMNTEAFF
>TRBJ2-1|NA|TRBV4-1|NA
TGCGCCAGCAGCCAAGATGCGGGTTCTCGAGACTACAATGAGCAGTTCTTC
CASSQDAGSRDYNEQFF
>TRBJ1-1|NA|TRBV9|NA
TGTGCCAGCAGCGCAACCGGGACGGACCCTTACACTGAAGCTTTCTTT
CASSATGTDPYTEAFF
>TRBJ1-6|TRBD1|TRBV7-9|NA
TGTGCCAGCAGCCCAGGACAGGGCTATAATTCACCCCTCCACTTT
CASSPGQGYNSPLHF
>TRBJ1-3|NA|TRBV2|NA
TGTGCCACTACTCTGGCCGGAAACACCATATATTTT
CATTLAGNTIYF
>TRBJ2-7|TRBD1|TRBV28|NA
TGTGCCAGCAACGCGGCAGGACAGGGGGCGCCGGAGCAGTACTTC
CASNAAGQGAPEQYF
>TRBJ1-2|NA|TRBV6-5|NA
TGTGCCACCCTCTACGGGGGGGACTATGGCTACACCTTC
CATLYGGDYGYTF
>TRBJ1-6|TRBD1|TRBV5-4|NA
TGTGCCAGCAGCTTGCCCCGGGACAGAAATTCACCCCTCCACTTT
CASSLPRDRNSPLHF
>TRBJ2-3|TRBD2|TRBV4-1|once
TGCGCCAGCAGCCAATTTCGACTAGCGGGGGGTCCCCTTGGGGATACGCAGTATTTT
CASSQFRLAGGPLGDTQYF
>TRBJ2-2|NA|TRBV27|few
TGTGCCAGCACCCTCGAGGAGCTGTTTTTT
CASTLEELFF
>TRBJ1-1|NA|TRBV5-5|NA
TGTGCCAGCAGCTTCCCTAACACTGAAGCTTTCTTT
CASSFPNTEAFF
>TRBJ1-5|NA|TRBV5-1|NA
TGCGCCAGCAGCTTGGGGTCTTCGGAAAATCAGCCCCAGCATTTT
CASSLGSSENQPQHF
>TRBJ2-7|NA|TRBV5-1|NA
TGCGCCAGCAGCTTTGTCGAGCAGTACTTC
CASSFVEQYF
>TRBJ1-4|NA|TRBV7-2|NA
TGTGCCAGCAGCTTAGGACAGTCCCCTAATGAAAAACTGTTTTTT
CASSLGQSPNEKLFF
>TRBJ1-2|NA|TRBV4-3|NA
TGCGCCAGCAGCCAAGATAGCGGCCCTTCTAACTATGGCTACACCTTC
CASSQDSGPSNYGYTF
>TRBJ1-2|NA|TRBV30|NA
TGTGCCTGGACCCAGGGAGGGGGTGGTGGCTACACCTTC
CAWTQGGGGGYTF
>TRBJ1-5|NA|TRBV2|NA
TGTGCCAGCAGTGTCAGGTCAGGGGGCAATCAGCCCCAGCATTTT
CASSVRSGGNQPQHF
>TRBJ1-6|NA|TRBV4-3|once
TGCGCCAGCAGCTCGGGACCCGGGACAAGCTCCTATAATTCACCCCTCCACTTT
CASSSGPGTSSYNSPLHF
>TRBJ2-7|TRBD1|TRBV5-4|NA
TGTGCCAGCAGCCTCGGACAGGTGTTCCCTTACGAGCAGTACTTC
CASSLGQVFPYEQYF